This T cell receptor beta chain is from a study of metastatic and nonmetastatic thyroid tumors. The germline gives CDR1 SQVTM, CDR2 ANQGSEA. This CDR3 is 12 amino acids long. General study findings and limits: According to reports, the diversity of TCR beta was significantly higher in malignant thyroid tumors than in benign nodules, and this held in both blood and tumor samples.

This clone showed up just a few times. Its target is not known. The germline gene is not matched at one end of the junction; a read error may be the cause. Not a single patient had been given any form of treatment at any point before undergoing thyroid surgery. MiXCR was used by TCRdb to re-call the PCR reads. The sample has roughly 6,900 clones; 25% to 30% are singletons. The V call is TRBV29-1, the J call TRBJ1-1, with 10 bases that match TRBD1. Sequenced material: adjacent normal tissue. The clonotype originates from a male donor with papillary thyroid cancer or a benign thyroid nodule (not recorded which). Some clones in this sample may be carry-over from other donors' samples. The CDR3 sequence: CRATDRGDEALF. CDR3 DNA sequence: TGCAGAGCCACGGACAGGGGGGATGAAGCTTTATTT.